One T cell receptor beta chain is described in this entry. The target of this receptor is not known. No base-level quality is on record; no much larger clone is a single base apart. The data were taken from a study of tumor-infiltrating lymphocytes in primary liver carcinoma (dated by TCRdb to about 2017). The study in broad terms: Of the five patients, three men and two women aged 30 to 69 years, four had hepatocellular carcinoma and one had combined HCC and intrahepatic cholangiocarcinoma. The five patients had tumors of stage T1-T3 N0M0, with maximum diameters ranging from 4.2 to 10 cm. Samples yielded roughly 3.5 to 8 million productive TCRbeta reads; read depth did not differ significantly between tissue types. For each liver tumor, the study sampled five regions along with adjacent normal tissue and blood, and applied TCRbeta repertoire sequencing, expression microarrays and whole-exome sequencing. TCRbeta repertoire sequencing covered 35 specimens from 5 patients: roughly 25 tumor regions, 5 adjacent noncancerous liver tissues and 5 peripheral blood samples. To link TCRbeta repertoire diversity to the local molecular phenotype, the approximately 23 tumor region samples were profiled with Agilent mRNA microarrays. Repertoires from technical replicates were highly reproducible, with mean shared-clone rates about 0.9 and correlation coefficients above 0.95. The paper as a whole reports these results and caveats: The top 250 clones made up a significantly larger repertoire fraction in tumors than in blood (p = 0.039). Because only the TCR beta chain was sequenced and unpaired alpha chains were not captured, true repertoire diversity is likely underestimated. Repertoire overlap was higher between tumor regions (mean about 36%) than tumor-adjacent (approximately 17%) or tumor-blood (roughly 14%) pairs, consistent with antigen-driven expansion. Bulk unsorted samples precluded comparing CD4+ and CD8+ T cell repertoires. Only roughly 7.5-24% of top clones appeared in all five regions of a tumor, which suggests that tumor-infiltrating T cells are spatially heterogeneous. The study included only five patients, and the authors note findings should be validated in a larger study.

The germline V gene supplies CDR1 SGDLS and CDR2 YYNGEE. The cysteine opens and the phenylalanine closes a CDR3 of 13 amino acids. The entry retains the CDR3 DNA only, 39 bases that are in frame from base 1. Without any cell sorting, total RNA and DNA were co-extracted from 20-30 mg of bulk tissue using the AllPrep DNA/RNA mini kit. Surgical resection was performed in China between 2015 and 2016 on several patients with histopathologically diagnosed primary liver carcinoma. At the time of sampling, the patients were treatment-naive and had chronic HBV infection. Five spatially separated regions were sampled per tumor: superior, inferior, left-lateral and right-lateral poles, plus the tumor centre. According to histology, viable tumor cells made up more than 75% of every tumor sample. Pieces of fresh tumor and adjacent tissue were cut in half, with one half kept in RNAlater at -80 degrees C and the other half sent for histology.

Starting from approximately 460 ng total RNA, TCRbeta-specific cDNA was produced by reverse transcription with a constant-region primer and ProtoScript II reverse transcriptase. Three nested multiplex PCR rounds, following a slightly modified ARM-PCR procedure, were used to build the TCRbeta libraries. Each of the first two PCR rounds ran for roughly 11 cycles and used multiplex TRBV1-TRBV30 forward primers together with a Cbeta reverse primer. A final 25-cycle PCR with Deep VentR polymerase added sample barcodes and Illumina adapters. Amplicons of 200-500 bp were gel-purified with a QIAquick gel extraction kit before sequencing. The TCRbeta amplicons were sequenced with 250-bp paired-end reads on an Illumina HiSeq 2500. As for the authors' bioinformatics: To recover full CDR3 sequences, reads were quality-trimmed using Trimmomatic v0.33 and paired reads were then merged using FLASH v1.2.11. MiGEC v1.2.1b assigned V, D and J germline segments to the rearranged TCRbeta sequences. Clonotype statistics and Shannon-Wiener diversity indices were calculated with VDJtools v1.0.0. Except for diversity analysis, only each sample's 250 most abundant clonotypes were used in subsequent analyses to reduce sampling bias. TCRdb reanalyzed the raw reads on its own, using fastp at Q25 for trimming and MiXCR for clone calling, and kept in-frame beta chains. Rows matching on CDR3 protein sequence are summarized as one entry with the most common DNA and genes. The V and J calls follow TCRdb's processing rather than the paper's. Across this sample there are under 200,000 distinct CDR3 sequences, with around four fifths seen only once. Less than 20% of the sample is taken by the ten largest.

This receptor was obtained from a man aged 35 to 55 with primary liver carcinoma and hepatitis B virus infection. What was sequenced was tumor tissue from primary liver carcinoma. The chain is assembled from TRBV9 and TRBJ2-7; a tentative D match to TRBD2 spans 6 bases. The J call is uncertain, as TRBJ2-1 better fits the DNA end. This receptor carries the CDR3 CASSVVLGGEQFF. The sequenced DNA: TGTGCCAGCAGCGTAGTATTGGGAGGCGAGCAGTTCTTC.